Following are 5 T cell receptor beta chains from one sample sequenced in a study of T cells after yellow fever vaccination. MiXCR, run by TCRdb on the 5' RACE reads, gives a single entry per CDR3 protein. The repertoire holds under 600,000 distinct CDR3 sequences, about 13% seen once, with over 11% in the top ten. The sequences come from PBMCs, collected on the day of the yellow fever booster vaccination. Receptor source: a man aged 30 to 39 who received the YFV17D yellow fever vaccine.

The rearrangement links TRBV5-1 to TRBJ1-1; D is ambiguous. Germline V gives CDR1 SGHRS, CDR2 YFSETQ. The CDR3 extends over 14 amino acids. Deletions cut 4 bases from V and 1 base from J, with 11 bases between. CDR3 amino acids: CASSRPGGNTEAFF. In DNA, the CDR3 is TGCGCCAGCAGCCGCCCGGGCGGGAACACTGAAGCTTTCTTT. Combining the CDR3 with reference TRBV5-1 and TRBJ1-1 gives the whole variable domain KAGVTQTPRYLIKTRGQQVTLSCSPISGHRSVSWYQQTPGQGLQFLFEYFSETQRNKGNFPGRFSGRQFSNSRSEMNVSTLELGDSALYLCASSRPGGNTEAFFGQGTRLTVV.

The sample holds many counts of this clonotype. The chain recombines TRBV20-1 with TRBJ2-2; the D gene is possibly TRBD1 (6 bases). The CDR3 has 13 residues. Trimming cost V 2 bases and J 3 bases, with 7 bases left between them. Germline V gene lookup returns CDR1 DFQATT and CDR2 SNEGSKA (reference sequence). The CDR3 bases are TGCAGTGCTAGAAAGGGGGACACCGGGGAGCTGTTTTTT. Its translation is CSARKGDTGELFF.

This chain connects TRBV18 to TRBJ2-1; TRBD2 might be the D (6 bases). CDR1 and CDR2 from the germline V gene are KGHSH and LQKENI. The CDR3 is 15 amino acids. Deletions cut 3 bases from V and 5 bases from J, with 14 bases between. CDR3: CASSPEPSAHNEQFF. In nucleotides, the CDR3 is TGTGCCAGCTCACCGGAGCCTAGCGCACACAATGAGCAGTTCTTC.

The V gene is TRBV3-1, the J gene TRBJ2-1, with D possibly matching TRBD1 (6 bases). The CDR3 runs to 16 residues. Between the trimmed V and J ends, which lost 0 bases and 7 bases, there was a span of 16 bases. CDR1 and CDR2 (germline): LGHDT, YNNKEL (reference sequence). In nucleotides, the CDR3 is TGTGCCAGCAGCCAAGATACAGGGATTTCATGGAATGAGCAGTTCTTC. Protein product: CASSQDTGISWNEQFF.

The rearrangement uses TRBV2 and TRBJ1-5; TRBD1 might be the D (5 bases). The germline V gene encodes CDR1 SNHLY and CDR2 FYNNEI. V lost 8 bases and J lost 4, with 15 bases in between. The CDR3 is 14 residues long. This chain's CDR3 is CASGGVDGNQPQHF. As DNA, the CDR3 is TGTGCCAGCGGAGGGGTAGATGGGAATCAGCCCCAGCATTTT. Full variable domain (rest looked up from reference TRBV2 and TRBJ1-5): EPEVTQTPSHQVTQMGQEVILRCVPISNHLYFYWYRQILGQKVEFLVSFYNNEISEKSEIFDDQFSVERPDGSNFTLKIRSTKLEDSAMYFCASGGVDGNQPQHFGDGTRLSIL.